This T cell receptor beta chain was captured in a study of cytomegalovirus exposure and HLA in healthy donors. Whole-study results and caveats: Further analysis, carried out later, found HLA-associated TCR beta chains more clonally expanded than equally common other chains. Common viral pathogens seemed, in a later analysis, to connect with several of the most significant clusters. Earlier analysis looked at TCR beta V segments, and most were productive about 87% or about 30% of the time. Sequencing depth across donors, presence/absence analyses assumed, was roughly uniform.

The PCR had 60 Vbeta and 13 Jbeta primers. Sequencing used immunoSEQ multiplex PCR; TCRdb keeps in-frame clones, though not all of them. The sample lists about 130,000 clones, about 80% occurring once. Trimming removed 7 bases from V and 2 bases from J; junction bases left unmatched: 11. CDR3 length equals 17 residues. Per the germline V gene, CDR1 is MDHEN and CDR2 is SYDVKM. This clone was seen a single time. Its target is not known. The source is a man aged 25 to 45 in good health and CMV-seropositive. Sequencing was done on a sample of PBMCs. This chain uses TRBV28 with TRBJ2-2; TRBD2 aligns across 9 bases. The CDR3 loop reads CASTWGLAGINTGELFF. DNA of the CDR3: TGTGCCAGCACGTGGGGCCTAGCGGGAATAAACACCGGGGAGCTGTTTTTT.